Each of the 31 T cell receptor beta chains below was sequenced from the same sample in a study of cytomegalovirus exposure and HLA in healthy donors. Clones were sequenced by immunoSEQ multiplex PCR, and TCRdb holds only the in-frame ones, with some missing. Seen here are some 80,000 clones, almost 97% observed once, and the top ten hold about 1.6%. Sequenced material: PBMCs. The receptors stem from a man younger than 35 in good health and CMV-seropositive.

This chain links TRBV28 with TRBJ1-5; 10 bases are shared with TRBD1. The germline CDR1 and CDR2 sequences are MDHEN and SYDVKM. This CDR3 is 17 amino acids long. The trim removed 4 bases at V and 3 bases at J, leaving 9 bases unmatched. CDR3 residues: CASSWNRDRGFNQPQHF. DNA of the CDR3: TGTGCCAGCAGTTGGAACCGGGACAGGGGCTTCAATCAGCCCCAGCATTTT.

This chain uses TRBV4-1 with TRBJ2-1, with unresolved D. The CDR3 has 15 amino acids. From germline, CDR1 is MGHRA and CDR2 YSYEKL. V was trimmed by 7 bases and J by 3 bases, leaving 16 bases between them. The CDR3 protein is CASTPAPNLYNEQFF. CDR3 nucleotides: TGCGCCAGCACCCCCGCCCCTAACCTCTACAATGAGCAGTTCTTC.

The rearrangement links TRBV4-2 to TRBJ1-2, with D unclear. This CDR3 has 16 amino acids. In germline, CDR1 is LGHNA, CDR2 YNFKEQ. V lost 5 bases, J lost 4 bases, and 20 bases lay in between. DNA for the CDR3: TGTGCCAGCAGCTTGAAAGGTCGAGGTCTGATCTATGGCTACACCTTC. It specifies CASSLKGRGLIYGYTF.

The chain has TRBV4-2 and TRBJ2-2; 9 nucleotides match TRBD1. Germline values: CDR1 LGHNA, CDR2 YNFKEQ. The CDR3 is 17 residues long. Germline trimming cut 6 bases from V and 2 bases from J; bases unmatched to any gene: 10. This CDR3 reads CASSHPQDRGNTGELFF. DNA for the CDR3: TGTGCCAGCAGTCACCCCCAGGACAGGGGTAACACCGGGGAGCTGTTTTTT.

To note about this clone: The same CDR3 can be traced to other DNA sequences in this sample. The chain has TRBV5-6 and TRBJ1-1; D may be TRBD1 (5 bases). The V end was cut by 0 bases, the J end by 4 bases, with 22 bases between. CDR1 is SGHDT, CDR2 YYEEEE, per germline. This CDR3 is built from 18 residues. CDR3 sequence (DNA): TGTGCCAGCAGCTTGGGGGGAGGCTACCCCGGGACCTTCACTGAAGCTTTCTTT. Amino acid sequence: CASSLGGGYPGTFTEAFF.

The rearrangement joins TRBV30 to TRBJ1-2; no clear D gene. This CDR3 is 15 amino acids long. Germline lookup yields CDR1 GTSNPN and CDR2 SVGIG (reference sequence). Trimming removed 7 bases at V and 4 bases at J, with 22 bases between. The CDR3 reads CASDQLVGDLYGYTF. CDR3 DNA sequence: TGTGCCTCCGACCAACTTGTCGGAGACCTCTATGGCTACACCTTC.

The rearrangement joins TRBV2 to TRBJ2-3; 9 bases agree with TRBD2. Germline V gives CDR1 SNHLY, CDR2 FYNNEI. Germline trimming cut 1 base from V and 2 bases from J; bases unmatched to any gene: 4. This CDR3 region has 16 residues. This chain's CDR3 is CASSEGAGGLTDTQYF. The DNA for the CDR3 is TGTGCCAGCAGTGAAGGAGCGGGAGGCCTCACAGATACGCAGTATTTT.

This chain connects TRBV5-1 to TRBJ2-3; 11 bases are shared with TRBD2. This CDR3 is built from 17 residues. Looked up from germline, CDR1 is SGHRS and CDR2 is YFSETQ. V dropped 0 bases and J dropped 3; count of bases not matched to a gene: 6. CDR3 in amino acids: CASSLVGASGRTDTQYF. The DNA of the CDR3 is TGCGCCAGCAGCTTGGTGGGGGCTAGCGGGAGGACAGATACGCAGTATTTT.

The V and J genes are TRBV13 and TRBJ1-1, with D perhaps matching TRBD1 (6 bases). Looked up from germline, CDR1 is PRHDT and CDR2 is FYEKMQ (reference sequence). The CDR3 contains 17 residues. Trimming stripped 5 bases from V and 0 bases from J, with 19 bases between. The CDR3: CASSPRVIRGMNTEAFF. In nucleotides, the CDR3 is TGTGCCAGCAGCCCCCGGGTTATAAGGGGGATGAACACTGAAGCTTTCTTT.

The J gene is TRBJ2-2, the V gene TRBV5-1; D gene unclear. The CDR3 loop spans 16 amino acids. Trimming took off 4 bases at V and 3 bases at J, with 16 bases between the two ends. Looked up from germline, CDR1 is SGHRS and CDR2 is YFSETQ. For the CDR3, the DNA is TGCGCCAGCAGCCAGTTCCCCTCCCTCGACACCGGGGAGCTGTTTTTT. The encoded protein is CASSQFPSLDTGELFF.

The J gene is TRBJ1-1, the V gene TRBV27, with 8 nucleotides matching TRBD1. The CDR3 sequence is 13 residues long. J lost 4 bases, V lost 3 bases, and 1 base had no gene match. Per germline, CDR1 MNHEY and CDR2 SMNVEV (reference sequence). CDR3 residues: CASSFTGGTEAFF. CDR3 nucleotide sequence: TGTGCCAGCAGTTTCACAGGGGGCACTGAAGCTTTCTTT.

As concerns this clone: One end of the junction varies from germline; a read error may be responsible. The V call is TRBV6-5, the J call TRBJ2-1, with D possibly being TRBD1 (6 bases). The CDR3 loop spans 16 amino acids. Germline V CDR1 and CDR2: MNHEY, SVGAGI. The CDR3 DNA reads as TGTGCCAGCAGTCACTCTCCAGAGAAGGGGGTCAATGAGCAGTTCTTC. This sequence encodes CASSHSPEKGVNEQFF.

This chain connects TRBV5-4 to TRBJ1-2; the match to TRBD1 covers 7 bases. Losses at the gene ends were 0 bases for V and 4 bases for J; bases not matched to a gene: 3. Per germline, CDR1 SGHNT and CDR2 YYREEE (reference sequence). The CDR3 is 14 amino acids. The CDR3 here is CASSLAGTVYGYTF. The CDR3 nucleotides read TGTGCCAGCAGCTTGGCAGGGACAGTCTATGGCTACACCTTC.

The chain couples TRBV27 to TRBJ1-2, with a tentative D call TRBD1 (5 bases). Germline CDR1 reads MNHEY; CDR2 reads SMNVEV (reference sequence). CDR3 length: 16 amino acids. Trimming cost V 0 bases and J 3 bases, with 14 bases left between them. As DNA, the CDR3 is TGTGCCAGCAGTTTATCGGGACTCGATGGGTACTATGGCTACACCTTC. Its translation: CASSLSGLDGYYGYTF.

In this sample, this clone turned up once. V is TRBV7-9 and J is TRBJ2-2; no clear D gene. Germline V gene lookup returns CDR1 SEHNR and CDR2 FQNEAQ (reference sequence). V shed 5 bases and J shed 6 bases, with 10 bases lying between them. The CDR3 has 13 amino acids. Here the CDR3 reads CASSPTVPGELFF. CDR3 bases: TGTGCCAGCAGCCCCACGGTCCCCGGGGAGCTGTTTTTT.

J is TRBJ1-5 and V is TRBV7-9, with a weak D call TRBD1 (5 bases). The CDR3 consists of 13 residues. Germline-derived CDR1 and CDR2 are SEHNR and FQNEAQ (reference sequence). Trimming removed 2 bases from V and 5 bases from J, with 7 bases in between. The CDR3 DNA is TGTGCCAGCAGCTTACGGGGGGATCAGCCCCAGCATTTT. Translating it yields CASSLRGDQPQHF. Full variable domain (remainder filled in from reference TRBV7-9 and TRBJ1-5): DTGVSQNPRHKITKRGQNVTFRCDPISEHNRLYWYRQTLGQGPEFLTYFQNEAQLEKSRLLSDRFSAERPKGSFSTLEIQRTEQGDSAMYLCASSLRGDQPQHFGDGTRLSIL.

This chain links TRBV18 with TRBJ1-1, with D tentatively TRBD1 (5 bases). This CDR3 region has 17 residues. In germline, CDR1 is KGHSH, CDR2 LQKENI. V shed 3 bases and J shed 0 bases, with 17 bases lying between them. CDR3 nucleotide sequence: TGTGCCAGCTCACCTAGATCGGTTAGACAGCTGAACACTGAAGCTTTCTTT. Protein product: CASSPRSVRQLNTEAFF. Complete variable domain (other parts from reference TRBV18 and TRBJ1-1): NAGVMQNPRHLVRRRGQEARLRCSPMKGHSHVYWYRQLPEEGLKFMVYLQKENIIDESGMPKERFSAEFPKEGPSILRIQQVVRGDSAAYFCASSPRSVRQLNTEAFFGQGTRLTVV.

The chain carries TRBV9 and TRBJ1-5; D is undetermined. CDR3 length equals 13 residues. The ends were cut back, 7 bases at V and 3 bases at J, with 11 bases in the middle. The germline V gene has CDR1 SGDLS and CDR2 YYNGEE. The CDR3 DNA reads as TGTGCCAGCGGCGAGTCCTACAATCAGCCCCAGCATTTT. Amino acid sequence: CASGESYNQPQHF.

The J gene is TRBJ1-2, the V gene TRBV28; 7 nucleotides match TRBD1. The V segment lost 2 bases and the J segment 0 bases; nucleotides outside the gene matches: 6. The CDR3 contains 16 residues. Germline V gene lookup returns CDR1 MDHEN and CDR2 SYDVKM. CDR3 amino acids: CASSLRGPGSNYGYTF. For the CDR3, the DNA is TGTGCCAGCAGTTTAAGGGGGCCCGGATCTAACTATGGCTACACCTTC.

V gene TRBV6-5 combines with J gene TRBJ2-2; D is unclear. Germline V lookup: CDR1 MNHEY, CDR2 SVGAGI. CDR3 length: 15 residues. V gave up 2 bases and J gave up 0 bases, with 7 bases separating them. CDR3: CASSYGRTNTGELFF. The DNA of the CDR3 is TGTGCCAGCAGTTACGGGCGTACGAACACCGGGGAGCTGTTTTTT.

V is TRBV6-6 and J is TRBJ1-2, with D unresolved. Germline-derived CDR1 and CDR2 are MNHNY and SVGAGI (reference sequence). The CDR3 is made up of 12 amino acids. V lost 4 bases and J 3 bases, leaving 6 bases between the germline ends. The chain's CDR3 is CASSFGDYGYTF. The CDR3 nucleotides read TGTGCCAGCAGTTTCGGGGACTATGGCTACACCTTC.

The chain has TRBV7-9 and TRBJ2-6, with 8 positions matching TRBD2. Germline loops: CDR1 SEHNR, CDR2 FQNEAQ (reference sequence). CDR3 length equals 19 residues. V was pared by 5 bases and J by 1 base, with 13 bases of the junction left unmatched. The CDR3 DNA reads as TGTGCCAGCAGCCCCCGTTCCCGGGGGGGCCTGTCTGGGGCCAACGTCCTGACTTTC. Its translation: CASSPRSRGGLSGANVLTF.

This rearrangement joins TRBV29-1 to TRBJ1-2; 7 bases map to TRBD1. The CDR3 totals 14 residues. The V segment lost 3 bases and the J segment 8 bases; nucleotides outside the gene matches: 12. The germline CDR1 and CDR2 sequences are SQVTM and ANQGSEA. The CDR3 is CSVDPTETGSGYTF. As DNA, the CDR3 is TGCAGCGTTGACCCGACCGAGACAGGGAGCGGCTACACCTTC.

V is TRBV6-1 and J is TRBJ1-1, with 7 bases identical to TRBD1. The germline gives CDR1 MNHNS, CDR2 SASEGT. V was pared by 7 bases and J by 5 bases, with 4 bases of the junction left unmatched. The CDR3 runs 12 residues. The DNA of the CDR3 is TGTGCCAGCACCCTGACAGGGACTGAAGCTTTCTTT. It translates to CASTLTGTEAFF.

A word on this clone: The CDR3 does not end in the conserved phenylalanine or tryptophan, so this is likely a read error. No DNA is shown, since the ends of the CDR3 on it are uncertain; the CDR3 is the one TCRdb lists. The rearrangement joins TRBV28 to TRBJ1-2. The CDR3 extends over 14 residues, inclusive of both ends. Germline-derived CDR1 and CDR2 are MDHEN and SYDVKM. CDR3 region: CASSLIRRRVPLLD.

The rearrangement joins TRBV6-5 to TRBJ2-7; D perhaps matches TRBD2 (6 bases). V gave up 6 bases and J gave up 1 base, with 16 bases separating them. Germline CDR1 MNHEY, CDR2 SVGAGI. There are 15 residues in the CDR3. CDR3 loop: CASRLVAGSSYEQYF. CDR3 DNA: TGTGCCAGCAGACTAGTCGCGGGATCTTCCTACGAGCAGTACTTC.

The chain combines TRBV6-6 with TRBJ2-7, with D tentatively TRBD2 (5 bases). V dropped 5 bases and J dropped 0 bases, with 11 bases sitting between them. Germline CDR1 MNHNY, CDR2 SVGAGI (reference sequence). This CDR3 is 14 amino acids long. The CDR3 sequence: CASSRDQSSYEQYF. DNA of the CDR3: TGTGCCAGCAGTCGGGATCAGAGCTCCTACGAGCAGTACTTC.

The rearrangement uses TRBV6-1 and TRBJ2-5; D gene unclear. CDR1 and CDR2 (germline): MNHNS, SASEGT. V was shortened by 4 bases and J by 2 bases, with 11 bases between the two germline ends. The CDR3 loop spans 14 amino acids. CDR3 sequence: CASSVGQAQETQYF. For the CDR3, the DNA is TGTGCCAGCAGTGTGGGCCAGGCACAAGAGACCCAGTACTTC.

The rearrangement uses TRBV27 and TRBJ1-2, with unresolved D. Trimming cost V 0 bases and J 8 bases, with 10 bases left between them. Looked up from germline, CDR1 is MNHEY and CDR2 is SMNVEV (reference sequence). This CDR3 is built from 13 residues. CDR3 DNA: TGTGCCAGCAGTTTATCCGGCGGTGCAGGCTACACCTTC. Its protein product is CASSLSGGAGYTF.

The chain joins TRBV5-8 to TRBJ2-1; D not certain. The CDR3 runs 12 residues. Germline V gives CDR1 SGHTS, CDR2 YDEGEE. The V gene lost 4 bases and the J gene lost 8 bases, with 10 bases spanning the gap. CDR3: CASSIYSHEQFF. In DNA, the CDR3 is TGTGCCAGCAGCATTTATAGTCATGAGCAGTTCTTC. The full variable domain, rest sourced from reference TRBV5-8 and TRBJ2-1, is EAGVTQSPTHLIKTRGQQATLRCSPISGHTSVYWYQQALGLGLQFLLWYDEGEERNRGNFPPRFSGRQFPNYSSELNVNALELEDSALYLCASSIYSHEQFFGPGTRLTVL.

Concerning this clone: Other nucleotide sequences from this sample produce the same CDR3. V usage is TRBV15 and J usage is TRBJ1-1, with D uncertain. The V and J ends lost 3 bases and 2 bases respectively, with 10 bases between them. The CDR3 consists of 14 residues. Germline assignment: CDR1 LNHNV and CDR2 YYDKDF (reference sequence). The CDR3 nucleotides are TGTGCCACCAGCAGGGTGACGGGAAACACTGAAGCTTTCTTT. Protein product: CATSRVTGNTEAFF. Supplemented by reference TRBV15 and TRBJ1-1, the full variable domain reads DAMVIQNPRYQVTQFGKPVTLSCSQTLNHNVMYWYQQKSSQAPKLLFHYYDKDFNNEADTPDNFQSRRPNTSFCFLDIRSPGLGDTAMYLCATSRVTGNTEAFFGQGTRLTVV.